Described below is a single T cell receptor beta chain sequence and its context. These data come from a study of T cell responses to AZD1222 COVID-19 vaccine. Sequencing used immunoSEQ multiplex PCR; TCRdb keeps in-frame clones, though not all of them. The sample includes tens of thousands of clones, approximately 83% of them seen just once. The V and J ends lost 4 bases and 2 bases respectively, with 13 bases between them. There are 15 residues in the CDR3. In germline, CDR1 is SGDLS, CDR2 YYNGEE. The sequenced sample was peripheral blood, obtained on day 0 of AZD1222 vaccination. This sequence was found in an adult in good health. V and J are TRBV9 and TRBJ2-1; maybe TRBD1 (6 bases). The CDR3 spells CASSYRDRTYNEQFF. CDR3 bases: TGTGCCAGCAGCTACAGGGACCGAACCTACAATGAGCAGTTCTTC.